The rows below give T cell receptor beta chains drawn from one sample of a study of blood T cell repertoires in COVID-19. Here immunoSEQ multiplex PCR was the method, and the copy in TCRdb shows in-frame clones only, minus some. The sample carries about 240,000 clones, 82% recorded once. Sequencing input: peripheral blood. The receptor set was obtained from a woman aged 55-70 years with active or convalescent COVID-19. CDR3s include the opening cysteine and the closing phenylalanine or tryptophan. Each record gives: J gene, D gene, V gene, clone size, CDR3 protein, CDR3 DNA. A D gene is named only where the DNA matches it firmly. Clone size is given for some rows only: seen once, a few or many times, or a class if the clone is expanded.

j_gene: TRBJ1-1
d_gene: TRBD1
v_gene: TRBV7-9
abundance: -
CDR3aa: CASGRRTGETEAFF
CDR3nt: TGTGCCAGCGGCCGGCGTACAGGGGAGACTGAAGCTTTCTTT

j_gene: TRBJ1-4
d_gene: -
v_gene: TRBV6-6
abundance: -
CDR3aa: CATGLNEKLFF
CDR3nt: TGTGCCACCGGACTAAATGAAAAACTGTTTTTT

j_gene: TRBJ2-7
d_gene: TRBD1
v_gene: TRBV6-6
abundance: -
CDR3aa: CASSYDRDYEQYF
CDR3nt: TGTGCCAGCAGTTACGACAGGGACTACGAGCAGTACTTC

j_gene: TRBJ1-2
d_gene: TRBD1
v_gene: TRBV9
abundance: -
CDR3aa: CASSGEIPDRANF
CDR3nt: TGTGCCAGCAGCGGAGAAATACCGGACAGGGCTAACTTC

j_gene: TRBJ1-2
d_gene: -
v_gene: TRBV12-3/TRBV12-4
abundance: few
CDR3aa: CASSPQDSDGYTF
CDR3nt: TGTGCCAGCAGCCCTCAGGACAGTGACGGCTACACCTTC

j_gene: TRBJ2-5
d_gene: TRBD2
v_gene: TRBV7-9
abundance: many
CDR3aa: CASSLKLAGPQETQYF
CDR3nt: TGTGCCAGCAGCTTAAAACTAGCGGGGCCCCAAGAGACCCAGTACTTC

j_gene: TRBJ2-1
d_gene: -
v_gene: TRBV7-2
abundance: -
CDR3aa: CASSLAISLSHEQFF
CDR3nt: TGTGCCAGCAGCTTAGCGATTAGCCTCTCCCATGAGCAGTTCTTC

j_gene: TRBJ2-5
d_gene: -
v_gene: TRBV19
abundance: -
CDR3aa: CASSIAVFAQETQYF
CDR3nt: TGTGCCAGTAGTATTGCGGTGTTTGCTCAAGAGACCCAGTACTTC

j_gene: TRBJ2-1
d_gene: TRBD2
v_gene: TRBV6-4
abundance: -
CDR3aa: CASSESLAGPMAEQFF
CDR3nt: TGTGCCAGCAGTGAGTCCCTAGCGGGTCCAATGGCTGAGCAGTTCTTC

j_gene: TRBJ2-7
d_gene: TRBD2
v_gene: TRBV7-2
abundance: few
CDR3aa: CASSTSASGAYEQYF
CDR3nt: TGTGCCAGCAGCACCTCGGCTAGCGGGGCCTACGAGCAGTACTTC

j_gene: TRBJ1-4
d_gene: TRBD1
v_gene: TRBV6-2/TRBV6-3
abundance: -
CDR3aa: CASSTIGTDEKLFF
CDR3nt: TGTGCCAGCAGTACCATCGGGACAGATGAAAAACTGTTTTTT

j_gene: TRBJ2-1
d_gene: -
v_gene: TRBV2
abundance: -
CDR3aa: CASSGTRGNEQFF
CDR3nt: TGTGCCAGCAGTGGCACTAGAGGAAATGAGCAGTTCTTC

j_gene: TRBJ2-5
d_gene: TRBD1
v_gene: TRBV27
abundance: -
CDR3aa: CASSPGQGVWETQYF
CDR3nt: TGTGCCAGCAGTCCAGGACAGGGGGTTTGGGAGACCCAGTACTTC

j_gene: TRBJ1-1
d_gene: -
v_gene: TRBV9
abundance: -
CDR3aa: CASSSLGHPEAFF
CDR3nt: TGTGCCAGCAGCTCCCTGGGACATCCCGAAGCTTTCTTT

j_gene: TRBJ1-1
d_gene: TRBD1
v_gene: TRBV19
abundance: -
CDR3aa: CASTDRAGGDTEAFF
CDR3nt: TGTGCCAGTACGGATCGGGCAGGGGGAGACACTGAAGCTTTCTTT

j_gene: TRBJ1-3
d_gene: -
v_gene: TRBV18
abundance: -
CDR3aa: CASSPSNGASGNTIYF
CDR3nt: TGTGCCAGCTCACCATCTAATGGGGCCTCTGGAAACACCATATATTTT

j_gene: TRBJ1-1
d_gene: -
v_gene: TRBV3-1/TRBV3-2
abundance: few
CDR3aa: CASSQSRFGAFF
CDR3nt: TGTGCCAGCAGCCAAAGCAGGTTCGGCGCTTTCTTT

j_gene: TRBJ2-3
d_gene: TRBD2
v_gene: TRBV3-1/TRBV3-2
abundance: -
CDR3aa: CASSRTSGGMRSTDTQYF
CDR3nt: TGTGCCAGCAGTCGGACTAGCGGGGGGATGCGTAGCACAGATACGCAGTATTTT

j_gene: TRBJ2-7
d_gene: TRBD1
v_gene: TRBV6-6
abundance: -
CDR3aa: CATRSRTGVYYEQYF
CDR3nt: TGTGCCACGCGCTCTCGGACAGGGGTTTACTACGAGCAGTACTTC

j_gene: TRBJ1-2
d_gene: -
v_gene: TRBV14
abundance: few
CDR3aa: CASSKGVQGDTF
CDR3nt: TGTGCCAGCAGCAAGGGGGTGCAGGGCGACACCTTC